This is a list of T cell receptor beta chains from one sample in a study of shared clonotypes between healthy human individuals. Here immunoSEQ multiplex PCR was the method, and the copy in TCRdb shows in-frame clones only, minus some. The sample records some 1,100,000 clones, approximately 80% being singletons. Sequences were obtained from memory CD4+ T cells from PBMCs. Receptor source: a man aged 18 to 29 in good health. Some clones in this sample may be carry-over from other donors' samples. The CDR3 runs from the conserved cysteine through the conserved F or W. Fields, in order: D gene, J gene, V gene, clone size, CDR3 DNA, CDR3 protein. D genes are given only for firm matches. Size tells how often a clone was seen (once, few, many) or the class of an expanded clone, and some rows leave it out.

d_gene: .
j_gene: TRBJ2-1
v_gene: TRBV5-1
abundance: .
CDR3nt: TGCGCCAGCAGCTTGGAGGCCTGGGAGCAGTTCTTC
CDR3aa: CASSLEAWEQFF

d_gene: .
j_gene: TRBJ1-1
v_gene: TRBV10-3
abundance: .
CDR3nt: TGTGCCATCAGTGGTCAGGGAGGGACTGAAGCTTTCTTT
CDR3aa: CAISGQGGTEAFF

d_gene: .
j_gene: TRBJ1-3
v_gene: TRBV5-4
abundance: few
CDR3nt: TGTGCCAGCAGCTTCGGGGGTACGGGAAACACCATATATTTT
CDR3aa: CASSFGGTGNTIYF

d_gene: .
j_gene: TRBJ2-5
v_gene: TRBV28
abundance: few
CDR3nt: TGTGCCAGCAGTTTCAGGGAGACCCAGTACTTC
CDR3aa: CASSFRETQYF

d_gene: TRBD2
j_gene: TRBJ2-1
v_gene: TRBV7-2
abundance: .
CDR3nt: TGTGCCAGCAGCTTCGGCGGGAGAGACAATGAGCAGTTCTTC
CDR3aa: CASSFGGRDNEQFF

d_gene: TRBD1
j_gene: TRBJ1-4
v_gene: TRBV6-5
abundance: few
CDR3nt: TGTGCCAGCAGTTCTGCCGGGACAGGGGTTGAAAAACTGTTTTTT
CDR3aa: CASSSAGTGVEKLFF

d_gene: .
j_gene: TRBJ2-1
v_gene: TRBV2
abundance: .
CDR3nt: TGTGCCAGCAGTTGGGACACTACAGTTGGTGAGTTCTTC
CDR3aa: CASSWDTTVGEFF

d_gene: .
j_gene: TRBJ2-3
v_gene: TRBV7-3
abundance: .
CDR3nt: TGTGCCAGCACGCTGAGGGGCACAGATACGCAGTATTTT
CDR3aa: CASTLRGTDTQYF

d_gene: .
j_gene: TRBJ2-1
v_gene: TRBV29-1
abundance: .
CDR3nt: TGCAGCGTTGACGCGATGGGTGAGCAGTTCTTC
CDR3aa: CSVDAMGEQFF

d_gene: .
j_gene: TRBJ1-2
v_gene: TRBV21-1
abundance: .
CDR3nt: TGTGCCAGCAGCAAAGGGAACCAGGATATGGGCAGGGGGTCGCGTGGCTACACCTTC
CDR3aa: CASSKGNQDMGRGSRGYTF

d_gene: .
j_gene: TRBJ2-7
v_gene: TRBV19
abundance: .
CDR3nt: TGTGCCAGTAGTATAGGGTCAGGGGCCTACGAGCAGTACTTC
CDR3aa: CASSIGSGAYEQYF

d_gene: .
j_gene: TRBJ2-5
v_gene: TRBV19
abundance: .
CDR3nt: TGTGCCAGTAGTATAGCCTTGGGGAACCTCGGGACCCAGTACTTC
CDR3aa: CASSIALGNLGTQYF

d_gene: TRBD1
j_gene: TRBJ1-5
v_gene: TRBV18
abundance: .
CDR3nt: TGTGCCAGCTCACCAGGACAGGGGGAACAGCCCCAGCATTTT
CDR3aa: CASSPGQGEQPQHF

d_gene: TRBD1
j_gene: TRBJ1-1
v_gene: TRBV2
abundance: few
CDR3nt: TGTGCCAGCAGTGATAGTTGGGGACAGGAATTCGGAGTCTTT
CDR3aa: CASSDSWGQEFGVF

d_gene: TRBD1
j_gene: TRBJ1-1
v_gene: TRBV28
abundance: .
CDR3nt: TGTGCCAGCAGTAGGGTGGGGACAGTTAACACTGAAGCTTTCTTT
CDR3aa: CASSRVGTVNTEAFF

d_gene: .
j_gene: TRBJ1-1
v_gene: TRBV6-1
abundance: .
CDR3nt: TGTGCCAGCACCAAATTAGTCAACACTGAAGCTTTCTTT
CDR3aa: CASTKLVNTEAFF

d_gene: TRBD2
j_gene: TRBJ2-1
v_gene: TRBV5-1
abundance: once
CDR3nt: TGCGCCAGCAGCTTGGCCGCGGGAGTGGGAAATGAGCAGTTCTTC
CDR3aa: CASSLAAGVGNEQFF

d_gene: TRBD1
j_gene: TRBJ1-1
v_gene: TRBV25-1
abundance: .
CDR3nt: TGTGCCAGCAGTGAACAGGGGGGATCTGAAGCTTTCTTT
CDR3aa: CASSEQGGSEAFF